This record concerns one T cell receptor (beta chain) sequence. The V segment lost 0 bases and the J segment 4 bases; nucleotides outside the gene matches: 5. In germline, CDR1 is MGHRA, CDR2 YSYEKL. This CDR3 has 15 amino acids. The data originate from a study of blood T cell repertoires in COVID-19. Cohort placement rested on clinical history that participants reported themselves. TCRdb's copy holds only in-frame clones and misses some; the assay was immunoSEQ multiplex PCR. The sample lists about 64,000 clones, approximately 90% seen once, with 10% in the top ten. The specimen was PBMCs or T cells enriched from blood (not recorded which). The J gene is TRBJ1-1, the V gene TRBV4-1, with 7 positions matching TRBD1. The source is a woman aged 40 to 49 who had recovered from COVID-19. CDR3 sequence reads: CASSQETGYGTEAFF. Here the CDR3 DNA reads TGCGCCAGCAGCCAAGAGACAGGGTACGGCACTGAAGCTTTCTTT.